This TCR beta chain derives from a study of T-cell reconstitution after alpha-beta-depleted transplantation in children. Construction of the TCRbeta library involved unique molecular identifiers. TCRdb re-called the PCR reads with MiXCR, one entry per CDR3 protein. The sample has 600,000 to 800,000 distinct CDR3 sequences; about an eighth are singletons. This clonotype was seen only once. Antigen specificity is unknown. An end of the junction differs from the germline gene, which may be a read error. Germline CDR1 and CDR2: DFQATT and SNEGSKA (reference sequence). CDR3 length: 17 residues. The study, taken as a whole, reports: Surviving recipient T cells and intrathymic progenitors accounted for some patients' high TCRbeta diversity at day 60. T-cell counts and diversity at one year post-transplant came mainly from newly produced T cells. In patients about two months after transplant, alpha-beta T cells reportedly arose from several hundred expanded graft clones.

This chain connects TRBV20-1 to TRBJ1-2; TRBD1 agrees at 8 bases. The sequence was collected from a girl aged 2 to 9 with congenital amegakaryocytic thrombocytopenia, due to receive a stem cell transplant. This specimen consisted of PBMCs, obtained before TCRalphabeta/CD19-depleted stem cell transplant. CDR3 DNA: TGCAGTCCTAGAGATCTCGCAGGGGGCGAGTCTTACTATGGCTACACCTTC. This encodes CSPRDLAGGESYYGYTF.